This T cell receptor beta chain was sequenced during a study of identical twins. Overall study results and limits: Abundant cord blood beta clonotypes carried fewer insertions; memory repertoires showed none.

A universal primer binding site was introduced by template switching. The final cDNA contained unique molecular identifiers. TCRdb used MiXCR to reprocess the 5' RACE reads, holding one entry per CDR3 protein. Seen here are about 690,000 distinct CDR3 sequences, around 6% observed once, and the top ten hold about 2%. This clonotype has ten or more counts. Its antigen is undetermined. The CDR3 runs 14 residues. The V end was cut by 3 bases, the J end by 5 bases, with 10 bases between. The specimen sequenced was naive T cells sorted from blood. The TCR comes from a man aged 18 to 30 in good health. V gene TRBV12-3 or TRBV12-4 combines with J gene TRBJ1-4; no reliable D call. The CDR3 reads CASSFRHGNEKLFF. The CDR3, as DNA: TGTGCCAGCAGTTTTAGACACGGGAATGAAAAACTGTTTTTT.